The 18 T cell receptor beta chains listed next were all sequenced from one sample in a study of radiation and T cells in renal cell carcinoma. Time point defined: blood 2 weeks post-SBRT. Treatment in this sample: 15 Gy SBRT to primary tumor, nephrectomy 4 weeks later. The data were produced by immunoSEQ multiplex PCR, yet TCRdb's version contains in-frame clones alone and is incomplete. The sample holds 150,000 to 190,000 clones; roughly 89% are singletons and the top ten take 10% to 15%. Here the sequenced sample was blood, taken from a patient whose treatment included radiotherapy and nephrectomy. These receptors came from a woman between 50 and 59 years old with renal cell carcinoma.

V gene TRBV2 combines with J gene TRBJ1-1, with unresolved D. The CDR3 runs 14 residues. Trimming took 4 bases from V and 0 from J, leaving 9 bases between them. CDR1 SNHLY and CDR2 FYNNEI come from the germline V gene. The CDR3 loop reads CASSGEFMNTEAFF. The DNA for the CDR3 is TGTGCCAGCAGTGGAGAGTTCATGAACACTGAAGCTTTCTTT.

In DNA, the CDR3 is TGTGCCAGCAGCTTGGATACGAACACTGAAGCTTTCTTT. Amino acids: CASSLDTNTEAFF. J is TRBJ1-1 and V is TRBV7-2; no clear D. The CDR3 length is 13 residues. The V gene's germline CDR1 is SGHTA and CDR2 FQGNSA. The V end lost 3 bases, the J end lost 1 base, and 6 bases lay between the germline ends.

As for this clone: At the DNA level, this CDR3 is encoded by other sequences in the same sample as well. CDR3 protein: CASSPQGGLNTGELFF. CDR3 nucleotide sequence: TGCGCCAGCAGCCCACAGGGTGGGCTGAACACCGGGGAGCTGTTTTTT. The chain is built from TRBV5-1 and TRBJ2-2; maybe TRBD1 (6 bases). Trimming took off 4 bases at V and 1 base at J, with 14 bases between the two ends. This CDR3 contains 16 residues. Looked up from germline, CDR1 is SGHRS and CDR2 is YFSETQ. Full variable domain (rest looked up from reference TRBV5-1 and TRBJ2-2): KAGVTQTPRYLIKTRGQQVTLSCSPISGHRSVSWYQQTPGQGLQFLFEYFSETQRNKGNFPGRFSGRQFSNSRSEMNVSTLELGDSALYLCASSPQGGLNTGELFFGEGSRLTVL.

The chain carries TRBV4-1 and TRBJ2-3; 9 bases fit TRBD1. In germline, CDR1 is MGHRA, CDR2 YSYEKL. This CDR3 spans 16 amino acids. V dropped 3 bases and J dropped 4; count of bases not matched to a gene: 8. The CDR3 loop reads CASSHQQGAKADTQYF. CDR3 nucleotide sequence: TGCGCCAGCAGCCACCAACAGGGGGCGAAGGCAGATACGCAGTATTTT.

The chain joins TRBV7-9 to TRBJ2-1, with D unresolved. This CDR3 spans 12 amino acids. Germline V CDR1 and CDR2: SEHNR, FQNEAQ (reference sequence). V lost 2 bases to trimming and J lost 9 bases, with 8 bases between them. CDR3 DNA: TGTGCCAGCAGCTTAACACCTCGTGAGCAGTTCTTC. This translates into CASSLTPREQFF.

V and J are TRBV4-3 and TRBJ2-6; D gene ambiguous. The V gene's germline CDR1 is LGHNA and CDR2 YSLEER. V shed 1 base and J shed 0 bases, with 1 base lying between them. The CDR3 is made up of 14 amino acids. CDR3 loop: CASSQASGANVLTF. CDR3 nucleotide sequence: TGCGCCAGCAGCCAAGCCTCTGGGGCCAACGTCCTGACTTTC.

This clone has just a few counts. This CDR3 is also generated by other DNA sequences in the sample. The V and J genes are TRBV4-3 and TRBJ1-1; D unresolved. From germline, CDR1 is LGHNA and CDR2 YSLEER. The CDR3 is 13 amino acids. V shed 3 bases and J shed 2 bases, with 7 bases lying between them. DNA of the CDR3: TGCGCCAGCAGCCAGGCCGGAAACACTGAAGCTTTCTTT. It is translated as CASSQAGNTEAFF.

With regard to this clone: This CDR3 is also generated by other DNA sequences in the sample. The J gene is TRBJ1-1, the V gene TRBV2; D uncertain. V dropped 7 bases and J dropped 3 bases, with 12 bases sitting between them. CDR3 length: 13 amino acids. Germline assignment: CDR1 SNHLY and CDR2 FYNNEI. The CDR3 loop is CASTLEGYTEAFF. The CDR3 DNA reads TGTGCCAGCACCCTAGAGGGCTACACTGAAGCTTTCTTT.

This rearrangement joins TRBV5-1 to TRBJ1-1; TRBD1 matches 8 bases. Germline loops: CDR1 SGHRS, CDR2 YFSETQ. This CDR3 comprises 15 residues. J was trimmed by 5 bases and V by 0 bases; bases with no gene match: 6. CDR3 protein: CASSLGAGGQTEAFF. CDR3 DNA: TGCGCCAGCAGCTTGGGGGCAGGGGGCCAGACTGAAGCTTTCTTT.

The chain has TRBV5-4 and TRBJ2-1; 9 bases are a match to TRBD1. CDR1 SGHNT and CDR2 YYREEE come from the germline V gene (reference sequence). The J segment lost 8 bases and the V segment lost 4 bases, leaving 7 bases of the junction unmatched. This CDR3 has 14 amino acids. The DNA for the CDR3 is TGTGCCAGCAGCCTGGACAGGGGCGGCGATGAGCAGTTCTTC. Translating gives CASSLDRGGDEQFF.

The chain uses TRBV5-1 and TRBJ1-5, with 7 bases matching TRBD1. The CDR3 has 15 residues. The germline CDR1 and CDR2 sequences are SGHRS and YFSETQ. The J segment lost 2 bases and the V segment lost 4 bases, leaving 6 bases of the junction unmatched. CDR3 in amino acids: CASSRGGGGNQPQHF. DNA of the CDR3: TGCGCCAGCAGCCGGGGAGGGGGCGGCAATCAGCCCCAGCATTTT.

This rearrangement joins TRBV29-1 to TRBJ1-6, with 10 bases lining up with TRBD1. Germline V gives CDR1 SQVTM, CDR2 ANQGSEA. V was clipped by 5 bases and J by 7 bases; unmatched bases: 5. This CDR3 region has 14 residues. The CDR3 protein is CSVLDRGWNSPLHF. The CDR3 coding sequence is TGCAGCGTTCTGGACAGGGGGTGGAATTCACCCCTCCACTTT.

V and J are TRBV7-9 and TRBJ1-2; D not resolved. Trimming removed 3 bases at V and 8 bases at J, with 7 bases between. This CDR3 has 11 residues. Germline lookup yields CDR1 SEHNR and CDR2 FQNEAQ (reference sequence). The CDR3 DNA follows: TGTGCCAGCAGCTTGTTGGGAGGCTACACCTTC. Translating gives CASSLLGGYTF.

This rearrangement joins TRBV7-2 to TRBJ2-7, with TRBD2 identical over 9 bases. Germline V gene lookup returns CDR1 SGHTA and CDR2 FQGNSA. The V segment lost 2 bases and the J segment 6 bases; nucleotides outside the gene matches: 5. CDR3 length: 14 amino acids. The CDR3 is CASSLNPLAGEQYF. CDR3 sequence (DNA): TGTGCCAGCAGCTTAAATCCACTAGCGGGCGAGCAGTACTTC.

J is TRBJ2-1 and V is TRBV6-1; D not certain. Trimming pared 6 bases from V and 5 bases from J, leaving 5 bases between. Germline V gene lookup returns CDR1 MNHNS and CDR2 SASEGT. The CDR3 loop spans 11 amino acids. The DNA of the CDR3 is TGTGCCAGCAGGAGAAACAATGAGCAGTTCTTC. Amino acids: CASRRNNEQFF.

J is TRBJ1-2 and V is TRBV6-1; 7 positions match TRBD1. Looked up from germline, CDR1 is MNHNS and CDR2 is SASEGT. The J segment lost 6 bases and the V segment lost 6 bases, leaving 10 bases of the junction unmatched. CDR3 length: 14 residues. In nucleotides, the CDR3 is TGTGCCAGCAGACGGACAGGCCACCCCGATGGCTACACCTTC. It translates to CASRRTGHPDGYTF.

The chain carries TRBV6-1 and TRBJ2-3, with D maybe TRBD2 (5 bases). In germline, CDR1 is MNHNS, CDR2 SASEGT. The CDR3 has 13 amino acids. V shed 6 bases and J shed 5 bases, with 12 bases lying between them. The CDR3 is CASSRGPQDTQYF. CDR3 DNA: TGTGCCAGCAGCCGAGGGCCCCAAGATACGCAGTATTTT.

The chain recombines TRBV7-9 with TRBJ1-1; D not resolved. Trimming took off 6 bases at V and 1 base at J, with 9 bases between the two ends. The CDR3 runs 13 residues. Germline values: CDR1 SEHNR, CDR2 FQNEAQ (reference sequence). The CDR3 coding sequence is TGTGCCAGCAGGGTTATAGGGAACACTGAAGCTTTCTTT. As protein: CASRVIGNTEAFF. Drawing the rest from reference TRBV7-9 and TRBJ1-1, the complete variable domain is DTGVSQNPRHKITKRGQNVTFRCDPISEHNRLYWYRQTLGQGPEFLTYFQNEAQLEKSRLLSDRFSAERPKGSFSTLEIQRTEQGDSAMYLCASRVIGNTEAFFGQGTRLTVV.